The 30 T cell receptor beta chains below all came from one sample that was sequenced in a study of a mutant IDH1 vaccine in newly diagnosed glioma. The repertoire was sequenced with immunoSEQ multiplex PCR; TCRdb's copy has only in-frame clones and lacks some. The table lists around 54,000 clones, approximately 80% of them singletons, with about a fifth in the top ten. The time point was: baseline, week 1 (first vaccination visit). As for treatment: pre-vaccination baseline after standard-of-care therapy. The material was PBMCs, obtained from a glioma patient treated with radiotherapy, temozolomide or both. These receptors all come from a man between 18 and 35 years old with glioma.

This clone showed up just a few times. The V and J genes are TRBV7-8 and TRBJ1-1; D is undetermined. V was clipped by 3 bases and J by 6 bases, with 14 bases between them. The CDR3 length is 14 residues. Germline V gene lookup returns CDR1 SGHVS and CDR2 FQNEAQ. The CDR3 DNA reads TGTGCCAGCAGCTTCGGCCGAACTCCTCCTGAAGCTTTCTTT. Encoded protein: CASSFGRTPPEAFF.

The chain combines TRBV12-5 with TRBJ2-5; 7 nucleotides align to TRBD1. CDR1 is LGHNT, CDR2 FRNRAP, per germline. This CDR3 contains 14 residues. The junction had 6 bases not matched to a gene; V was cut back by 6 bases and J by 2 bases. The chain's CDR3 is CASGLGTAQETQYF. CDR3 DNA: TGTGCTAGTGGCCTCGGGACAGCACAAGAGACCCAGTACTTC.

The gene calls are TRBV29-1 and TRBJ2-1, with 9 nucleotides matching TRBD1. Germline CDR1 is SQVTM and CDR2 is ANQGSEA. The CDR3 totals 14 residues. The trim removed 7 bases at V and 3 bases at J, leaving 7 bases unmatched. This chain's CDR3 is CSAWGQGRYNEQFF. The CDR3 nucleotides read TGCAGCGCCTGGGGACAGGGACGCTACAATGAGCAGTTCTTC.

This clone was detected a few times. This chain links TRBV4-1 with TRBJ1-2; D is undetermined. Looked up from germline, CDR1 is MGHRA and CDR2 is YSYEKL. The CDR3 is 15 residues long. Trimming shortened V by 0 bases and J by 4 bases, and 12 bases separated the two germline ends. CDR3 coding DNA: TGCGCCAGCAGCCAAGATACCGGGGTCCGCTATGGCTACACCTTC. As protein: CASSQDTGVRYGYTF.

As regards this clone: As the CDR3 is not closed by the conserved phenylalanine or tryptophan, this likely results from a read error. The DNA is omitted, as the CDR3 cannot be located on it reliably, and the CDR3 follows TCRdb's listing. This sequence joins TRBV10-3 and TRBJ1-2. The CDR3 spans 12 residues, counting both ends. The V gene's germline CDR1 is ENHRY and CDR2 SYGVKD. CDR3 amino acids: CAISSDGVWFSL.

The genes are TRBV28 and TRBJ1-5; D gene uncertain. Trimming left V 3 bases short and J 4 bases short, with 13 bases between. The V gene's germline CDR1 is MDHEN and CDR2 SYDVKM. The CDR3 loop spans 15 amino acids. CDR3 DNA sequence: TGTGCCAGCAGTTTGGTACAGTCCCATAATCAGCCCCAGCATTTT. Translation: CASSLVQSHNQPQHF.

This clone was counted once. V and J are TRBV9 and TRBJ2-2; 12 nucleotides agree with TRBD2. The length of the CDR3 is 18 residues. J lost 5 bases, V lost 0 bases, and 8 bases had no gene match. Germline V gene sequence: CDR1 SGDLS, CDR2 YYNGEE. DNA for the CDR3: TGTGCCAGCAGCGTAGGGAGCGGACTAGCGGGAAGGACCGGGGAGCTGTTTTTT. Translated, it gives CASSVGSGLAGRTGELFF.

This clone has only a few counts. This chain joins TRBV28 and TRBJ1-4, with D uncertain. The CDR3 totals 15 residues. The V and J ends lost 4 bases and 5 bases respectively, with 14 bases between them. From germline, CDR1 is MDHEN and CDR2 SYDVKM. The CDR3 reads CASSSLRSLNEKLFF. The CDR3 nucleotides are TGTGCCAGCAGTTCTTTAAGGTCGCTCAATGAAAAACTGTTTTTT.

This chain uses TRBV18 with TRBJ2-2, with 7 bases that match TRBD1. Germline lookup yields CDR1 KGHSH and CDR2 LQKENI. Trimming took 3 bases from V and 6 from J; bases not matched to a gene: 13. The length of the CDR3 is 17 residues. The CDR3 DNA reads TGTGCCAGCTCACCTCAGGGGACAGCTAACGCCGCCGGGGAGCTGTTTTTT. Protein sequence: CASSPQGTANAAGELFF.

The V call is TRBV7-2, the J call TRBJ2-1, with 9 bases aligning to TRBD1. The CDR3 length is 15 residues. Germline loops: CDR1 SGHTA, CDR2 FQGNSA. V shed 1 base and J 10 bases; nucleotides not matched to a gene: 8. CDR3 DNA sequence: TGTGCCAGCAGCTTAGGGGCTGGACAGGGGCTGGAGCAGTTCTTC. It encodes CASSLGAGQGLEQFF.

The count of this clone is one. This chain connects TRBV7-9 to TRBJ2-2; 10 nucleotides match TRBD2. Germline CDR1 is SEHNR and CDR2 is FQNEAQ (reference sequence). V lost 6 bases and J lost 2; bases outside the gene matches: 6. CDR3 length equals 16 residues. For the CDR3, the DNA is TGTGCCAGCAGGGGCACTAGCGGGGTTAACACCGGGGAGCTGTTTTTT. Translated: CASRGTSGVNTGELFF.

The chain combines TRBV19 with TRBJ2-1; TRBD1 might be the D (6 bases). The CDR3 contains 15 residues. The V gene lost 5 bases and the J gene lost 5 bases, with 16 bases spanning the gap. From germline, CDR1 is LNHDA and CDR2 SQIVND (reference sequence). The CDR3 protein is CASSLRDTLNNEQFF. Written as DNA, the CDR3 is TGTGCCAGTAGTCTCCGGGACACCCTTAACAATGAGCAGTTCTTC.

This clone has just one count. The V and J genes are TRBV6-1 and TRBJ1-4; D possibly corresponds to TRBD1 (6 bases). The germline V gene encodes CDR1 MNHNS and CDR2 SASEGT. This CDR3 has 14 amino acids. Trimming stripped 7 bases from V and 1 base from J, with 10 bases between. CDR3 region: CASKWDITNEKLFF. The CDR3 region has the DNA TGTGCCAGCAAGTGGGACATAACTAATGAAAAACTGTTTTTT.

The rearrangement uses TRBV7-4 and TRBJ1-1; D possibly corresponds to TRBD1 (5 bases). V was pared by 2 bases and J by 4 bases, with 5 bases between. Germline V gives CDR1 SGHVT, CDR2 SQSDAQ. The CDR3 runs to 12 residues. The CDR3 DNA follows: TGTGCCAGCAGCTTAAGGGGCACTGAAGCTTTCTTT. Its translation: CASSLRGTEAFF.

This chain links TRBV6-5 with TRBJ2-7; a weak D match, TRBD1 (6 bases). V lost 6 bases and J lost 2, with 11 bases in between. CDR1 is MNHEY, CDR2 SVGAGI, per germline. The CDR3 runs to 13 residues. The CDR3 here is CASSLQGTYEQYF. The DNA for the CDR3 is TGTGCCAGCAGCCTACAGGGTACCTACGAGCAGTACTTC.

The chain combines TRBV30 with TRBJ2-7, with a weak D call TRBD2 (6 bases). Trimming stripped 0 bases from V and 2 bases from J, with 20 bases between. This CDR3 region has 17 residues. Germline CDR1 and CDR2: GTSNPN and SVGIG (reference sequence). The CDR3 here is CAWSVNLGWGETYEQYF. The CDR3 coding sequence is TGTGCCTGGAGTGTAAACCTTGGGTGGGGGGAAACCTACGAGCAGTACTTC.

The rearrangement uses TRBV5-1 and TRBJ1-4; D might be TRBD1 (6 bases). CDR3 length: 16 residues. Between the trimmed V and J ends, which lost 0 bases and 8 bases, there was a span of 17 bases. The germline V gene has CDR1 SGHRS and CDR2 YFSETQ. DNA for the CDR3: TGCGCCAGCAGCTTGGGGAGGTGGGGGGCCGGAGAAAAACTGTTTTTT. Protein product: CASSLGRWGAGEKLFF. The full variable domain, rest sourced from reference TRBV5-1 and TRBJ1-4, is KAGVTQTPRYLIKTRGQQVTLSCSPISGHRSVSWYQQTPGQGLQFLFEYFSETQRNKGNFPGRFSGRQFSNSRSEMNVSTLELGDSALYLCASSLGRWGAGEKLFFGSGTQLSVL.

This chain connects TRBV20-1 to TRBJ1-2, with D unclear. V lost 6 bases, J lost 8 bases, and 13 bases lay in between. Germline CDR1 is DFQATT and CDR2 is SNEGSKA (reference sequence). The CDR3 is made up of 11 amino acids. Here the CDR3 DNA reads TGCAGTGCCGCGGACCCGAGGGGCTACACCTTC. Its translation is CSAADPRGYTF.

The V call is TRBV6-6, the J call TRBJ1-2; a possible D gene is TRBD1 (5 bases). Germline values: CDR1 MNHNY, CDR2 SVGAGI (reference sequence). The V gene lost 0 bases and the J gene lost 6 bases, with 11 bases spanning the gap. The CDR3 covers 14 residues. CDR3 sequence reads: CASSYSDFRDGYTF. In DNA, the CDR3 is TGTGCCAGCAGTTACTCGGATTTCAGGGATGGCTACACCTTC.

The chain recombines TRBV5-4 with TRBJ2-7; the match to TRBD1 covers 7 bases. The CDR3 spans 14 residues. The junction had 4 bases not matched to a gene; V was cut back by 4 bases and J by 0 bases. Germline lookup yields CDR1 SGHNT and CDR2 YYREEE (reference sequence). In DNA, the CDR3 is TGTGCCAGCAGCCCGACAGGGTCCTCCTACGAGCAGTACTTC. Amino acid sequence: CASSPTGSSYEQYF.

Here the CDR3 DNA reads TGTGCCAGCAGTGATGTAGGGTATGGCTACACCTTC. Its protein product is CASSDVGYGYTF. The chain uses TRBV6-5 and TRBJ1-2; no clear D gene. V lost 5 bases and J 5 bases, leaving 9 bases between the germline ends. This CDR3 is 12 amino acids long. Germline loops: CDR1 MNHEY, CDR2 SVGAGI.

The J gene is TRBJ2-5, the V gene TRBV5-1, with TRBD2 as a possible D gene (7 bases). The CDR3 runs to 15 residues. CDR1 and CDR2 from the germline V gene are SGHRS and YFSETQ. The V and J ends lost 2 bases and 1 base respectively, with 12 bases between them. The CDR3 nucleotides are TGCGCCAGCAGCTTCGGGGGGCCCATCCAAGAGACCCAGTACTTC. Translation: CASSFGGPIQETQYF.

This chain links TRBV15 with TRBJ2-3, with 8 bases matching TRBD1. V shed 0 bases, J shed 4 bases, and the junction held 3 bases outside the gene matches. The CDR3 has 15 residues. Germline-derived CDR1 and CDR2 are LNHNV and YYDKDF (reference sequence). The CDR3 DNA sequence: TGTGCCACCAGCAGAGATGGACAGGGCCCAGATACGCAGTATTTT. It codes for CATSRDGQGPDTQYF.

The chain carries TRBV11-2 and TRBJ1-1; no clear D gene. V lost 6 bases, J lost 3 bases, and 14 bases lay in between. The CDR3 is made up of 14 amino acids. In germline, CDR1 is SGHAT, CDR2 FQNNGV. The CDR3 coding sequence is TGTGCCAGCAGGGGTAGGTGGGTCGACACTGAAGCTTTCTTT. Amino acids: CASRGRWVDTEAFF.

The chain joins TRBV5-1 to TRBJ1-2; D not resolved. With 0 bases removed from V and 5 bases from J, the gap between germline ends came to 11 bases. In germline, CDR1 is SGHRS, CDR2 YFSETQ. The CDR3 loop spans 14 amino acids. The CDR3 nucleotides read TGCGCCAGCAGCTTGGACGGATTAGGGTATGGCTACACCTTC. Protein sequence: CASSLDGLGYGYTF.

The chain couples TRBV7-2 to TRBJ2-1, with 9 positions matching TRBD2. Per the germline V gene, CDR1 is SGHTA and CDR2 is FQGNSA. V shed 7 bases, J shed 5 bases, and the junction held 12 bases outside the gene matches. CDR3 length: 16 residues. In nucleotides, the CDR3 is TGTGCCAGCAACCCTCTGAGCGGGAGGAGGAACAATGAGCAGTTCTTC. It yields the protein CASNPLSGRRNNEQFF. Supplemented by reference TRBV7-2 and TRBJ2-1, the full variable domain reads GAGVSQSPSNKVTEKGKDVELRCDPISGHTALYWYRQSLGQGLEFLIYFQGNSAPDKSGLPSDRFSAERTGGSVSTLTIQRTQQEDSAVYLCASNPLSGRRNNEQFFGPGTRLTVL.

The chain employs TRBV29-1 and TRBJ1-4; 8 bases are shared with TRBD1. Germline assignment: CDR1 SQVTM and CDR2 ANQGSEA. V dropped 6 bases and J dropped 0; count of bases not matched to a gene: 6. The CDR3 runs to 15 residues. The CDR3: CSVGRTGSTNEKLFF. The CDR3, as DNA: TGCAGCGTGGGGAGGACAGGGTCAACTAATGAAAAACTGTTTTTT.

CDR3 region: CASSIMLISNQPQHF. CDR3 sequence (DNA): TGTGCCAGTAGTATAATGCTGATTAGCAATCAGCCCCAGCATTTT. This sequence joins TRBV19 and TRBJ1-5, with unresolved D. V gave up 2 bases and J gave up 0 bases, with 8 bases separating them. CDR1 and CDR2 (germline): LNHDA, SQIVND (reference sequence). The CDR3 sequence is 15 residues long.

Only one count was recorded for this clone. V and J are TRBV30 and TRBJ2-1; TRBD2 aligns across 10 bases. In germline, CDR1 is GTSNPN, CDR2 SVGIG (reference sequence). The CDR3 loop spans 18 amino acids. Trimming removed 0 bases from V and 3 bases from J; junction bases left unmatched: 11. CDR3 residues: CAWSVRTSGDPNYNEQFF. The DNA of the CDR3 is TGTGCCTGGAGTGTACGCACTAGCGGGGACCCGAACTACAATGAGCAGTTCTTC.

V gene TRBV7-9 combines with J gene TRBJ1-4; no clear D gene. Trimming stripped 4 bases from V and 8 bases from J, with 11 bases between. Germline CDR1 reads SEHNR; CDR2 reads FQNEAQ (reference sequence). CDR3 size: 13 residues. CDR3 amino acids: CASSSTGLEKLFF. The CDR3 region has the DNA TGTGCCAGCAGCTCGACGGGTTTGGAAAAACTGTTTTTT.